The clone carrying this TCR beta chain was found many times. Its antigen is undetermined. The sample is drawn from a study of T cells in Graves' hyperthyroidism and ophthalmopathy. Notes on the study in general: Blood held most thyroid clonotypes expanded above 0.001 frequency. By a 13 V-J model, ophthalmopathy was set apart from stable hyperthyroidism.

Germline trimming cut 7 bases from V and 0 bases from J; bases unmatched to any gene: 6. CDR1 MDHEN and CDR2 SYDVKM come from the germline V gene. CDR3 length: 14 amino acids. TCR beta CDR3 sequences were amplified from RNA transcripts. An initial round of RT-PCR targeting the TCR CDR3 relied on the HTBI primer set. MiXCR, run by TCRdb on the multiplex PCR reads, gives a single entry per CDR3 protein. The table lists 300,000 to 400,000 distinct CDR3 sequences, roughly 13% of them singletons, with roughly 9.6% in the top ten. This receptor was identified in a woman aged 55-70 years with Graves' hyperthyroidism. The specimen was blood. The chain carries TRBV28 and TRBJ2-7; TRBD2 agrees at 7 bases. CDR3 nucleotide sequence: TGTGCCAGCATCTCGGGGGGAAGCTCCTACGAGCAGTACTTC. This encodes CASISGGSSYEQYF. Full variable domain (missing parts from reference TRBV28 and TRBJ2-7): DVKVTQSSRYLVKRTGEKVFLECVQDMDHENMFWYRQDPGLGLRLIYFSYDVKMKEKGDIPEGYSVSREKKERFSLILESASTNQTSMYLCASISGGSSYEQYFGPGTRLTVT.